The next 15 T cell receptor beta chains were all read from a single sample in a study. TCRdb fed the 5' RACE reads into MiXCR, producing one record per CDR3 protein. The sample records around 290 distinct CDR3 sequences, roughly 5.4% being singletons. The sample was effector memory T cells from blood PBMCs. Described subset: effector memory CD4+ T cells. The receptors derive from a male donor with HIV.

With respect to this clonotype: The junction departs from germline at one end; a sequencing error may be responsible. The chain joins TRBV29-1 to TRBJ1-5, with 9 nucleotides matching TRBD1. The germline gives CDR1 SQVTM, CDR2 ANQGSEA. The CDR3 extends over 14 amino acids. CDR3 amino acids: CSAQQGAGNEPQHF. CDR3 DNA: TGCAGCGCGCAACAGGGGGCTGGCAATGAGCCCCAGCATTTT.

V usage is TRBV10-1 and J usage is TRBJ1-1, with D tentatively TRBD1 (5 bases). This CDR3 comprises 13 residues. From germline, CDR1 is WNHNN and CDR2 SYGVQD (reference sequence). Trimming pared 1 base from V and 5 bases from J, leaving 8 bases between. The CDR3 DNA follows: TGCGCCAGCAGTGAGTTAGGGGATACTGAAGCTTTCTTT. Residues: CASSELGDTEAFF.

This clonotype is deemed large (0.1 to 1%). The rearrangement joins TRBV30 to TRBJ1-1, with unresolved D. This CDR3 is 11 amino acids long. Trimming shortened V by 2 bases and J by 7 bases, and 8 bases separated the two germline ends. Germline V gene lookup returns CDR1 GTSNPN and CDR2 SVGIG (reference sequence). CDR3 sequence: CAWSYWGEAFF. CDR3 nucleotide sequence: TGTGCCTGGAGTTATTGGGGTGAAGCTTTCTTT.

Within the sample, this clonotype is large. V usage is TRBV7-9 and J usage is TRBJ2-7; no definite D call. With 5 bases removed from V and 3 bases from J, the gap between germline ends came to 11 bases. The CDR3 has 13 residues. CDR1 and CDR2 from the germline V gene are SEHNR and FQNEAQ (reference sequence). The CDR3 nucleotides are TGTGCCAGCAGCCTAACATTTGGCTACGAGCAGTACGTC. This encodes CASSLTFGYEQYV.

In regard to this clonotype: A single base separates this from a much larger clone, so it may be a read error. This chain links TRBV12-3 or TRBV12-4 with TRBJ2-5; no clear D. The CDR3 covers 11 residues. The CDR3 here is CTSSITETQYF. In DNA, the CDR3 is TGTACCAGCAGTATTACGGAGACCCAGTACTTC.

This clonotype is categorized as large. The chain is built from TRBV30 and TRBJ1-2; D remains unclear. Germline V gene lookup returns CDR1 GTSNPN and CDR2 SVGIG (reference sequence). CDR3 size: 14 residues. The V and J ends lost 8 bases and 4 bases respectively, with 20 bases between them. CDR3 protein: CALGRQFNSYGYTF. Here the CDR3 DNA reads TGTGCCCTAGGGCGCCAGTTTAATTCCTATGGCTACACCTTC.

The chain is built from TRBV28 and TRBJ1-1; D is uncertain. The CDR3 is 12 residues long. V lost 2 bases to trimming and J lost 3 bases, with 4 bases between them. Germline CDR1 reads MDHEN; CDR2 reads SYDVKM. CDR3 region: CASSLEYTEAFF. The CDR3 bases are TGTGCCAGCAGTTTAGAGTACACTGAAGCTTTCTTT.

This clonotype qualifies as large. The chain combines TRBV6-5 with TRBJ1-1; D might be TRBD1 (6 bases). This CDR3 spans 15 amino acids. V shed 2 bases and J shed 4 bases, with 14 bases lying between them. Looked up from germline, CDR1 is MNHEY and CDR2 is SVGAGI. The CDR3 is CASSYGGGWGTEAFF. In nucleotides, the CDR3 is TGTGCCAGCAGTTACGGAGGGGGGTGGGGCACTGAAGCTTTCTTT.

This clonotype is deemed large. The chain employs TRBV6-1 and TRBJ1-1, with TRBD1 matching over 7 bases. Trimming took 5 bases from V and 7 from J; bases not matched to a gene: 7. CDR3 length equals 13 residues. The V gene's germline CDR1 is MNHNS and CDR2 SASEGT. This chain's CDR3 is CASSRQGRGEAFF. CDR3 nucleotide sequence: TGTGCCAGCAGTCGACAGGGACGGGGTGAAGCTTTCTTT.

This clonotype is classed as medium-sized (0.01 to 0.1%). The V call is TRBV5-1, the J call TRBJ1-1, with D maybe TRBD1 (5 bases). This CDR3 is 17 amino acids long. Trimming shortened V by 0 bases and J by 1 base, and 16 bases separated the two germline ends. Germline assignment: CDR1 SGHRS and CDR2 YFSETQ. CDR3 nucleotides: TGCGCCAGCAGCTTGGGTGGCCTCGGGGCCCCGAACACTGAAGCTTTCTTT. This sequence encodes CASSLGGLGAPNTEAFF.

The V and J genes are TRBV20-1 and TRBJ1-2, with D unresolved. V lost 1 base, J lost 9 bases, and 18 bases lay in between. CDR1 DFQATT and CDR2 SNEGSKA come from the germline V gene (reference sequence). The CDR3 runs to 14 residues. CDR3 residues: CSARGAETPMSYTF. The DNA of the CDR3 is TGCAGTGCTAGAGGGGCAGAAACCCCAATGAGCTACACCTTC.

By its share, this clonotype is medium-sized. CDR3 in amino acids: CAWRGTNYNEQFF. CDR3 in DNA: TGTGCCTGGAGAGGGACTAATTACAATGAGCAGTTCTTC. This chain connects TRBV30 to TRBJ2-1, with TRBD2 matching over 7 bases. The CDR3 runs 13 residues. Germline CDR1 and CDR2: GTSNPN and SVGIG (reference sequence). V was pared by 3 bases and J by 4 bases, with 3 bases of the junction left unmatched.

The rearrangement links TRBV11-1 to TRBJ1-5; TRBD1 might be the D (6 bases). V lost 3 bases, J lost 5 bases, and 11 bases lay in between. This CDR3 is 14 amino acids long. From germline, CDR1 is SGHAT and CDR2 FQDESV (reference sequence). CDR3 amino acids: CASSFSGEDQPQHF. CDR3 DNA: TGTGCCAGCAGCTTTTCAGGGGAAGATCAGCCCCAGCATTTT.

Within the sample, this clonotype is medium-sized. This chain uses TRBV7-3 with TRBJ1-1; tentative D call: TRBD1 (6 bases). Trimming stripped 2 bases from V and 3 bases from J, with 7 bases between. The CDR3 length is 13 residues. The germline CDR1 and CDR2 sequences are SGHTA and FQGTGA. The CDR3 here is CASSLSGDTEAFF. Here the CDR3 DNA reads TGTGCCAGCAGCTTATCAGGGGACACTGAAGCTTTCTTT.

By share, this clonotype counts as large (0.1 to 1%). The gene calls are TRBV6-1 and TRBJ2-1; 8 bases are a match to TRBD2. Trimming at V came to 5 bases and at J to 6 bases, leaving 9 bases not matched to a gene. Germline assignment: CDR1 MNHNS and CDR2 SASEGT. The CDR3 contains 15 residues. The CDR3 loop is CASSFAAGEVNEQFF. The CDR3 region has the DNA TGTGCCAGCAGTTTCGCAGCGGGGGAGGTCAATGAGCAGTTCTTC.